The rows below give T cell receptor beta chains drawn from one sample of a study of blood T cell repertoires in COVID-19. TCRdb keeps only in-frame clones here, not all; method: immunoSEQ multiplex PCR. Of roughly 150,000 clones listed, under 85% are singletons. The material sequenced was peripheral blood. The source is a man in his forties or fifties with active or convalescent COVID-19. CDR3s include the opening cysteine and the closing phenylalanine or tryptophan. The D gene is left open where the match is weak. Clone size, where shown, is once, few, many, or a class for clones that have expanded.

d_call	cdr3_length	v_call	j_call	clone_size	cdr3_aa
-	11	TRBV18	TRBJ2-1	few	CASSDDREQFF
-	13	TRBV9	TRBJ2-3	-	CASSLVSTDTQYF
TRBD2	15	TRBV27	TRBJ2-2	-	CASSPAGLPTGELFF
TRBD2	16	TRBV7-3	TRBJ2-3	-	CASSLLSGIRTDTQYF
TRBD1	21	TRBV6-2/TRBV6-3	TRBJ1-4	-	CASSYSYYPTGGAMTNEKLFF
-	15	TRBV7-8	TRBJ1-5	-	CASSLIVEAGQPQHF
-	13	TRBV7-9	TRBJ1-4	-	CASSRRTGEKLFF
TRBD1	15	TRBV27	TRBJ2-7	-	CASSLRPGQIYEQYF
-	13	TRBV9	TRBJ1-5	-	CASSPDFDQPQHF
-	14	TRBV5-4	TRBJ1-2	-	CASSSGQKSYGYTF
-	19	TRBV19	TRBJ1-5	-	CASRIGDRTARNSNQPQHF
-	14	TRBV5-4	TRBJ1-1	-	CASSLVGQGLRAFF
TRBD1	15	TRBV7-9	TRBJ1-6	few	CASSLGQGYNSPLHF
-	14	TRBV5-1	TRBJ2-5	-	CASSLGYGEETQYF
-	15	TRBV15	TRBJ1-2	-	CATSRDNGGFYGYTF
-	15	TRBV6-5	TRBJ2-7	-	CASSYVSGLGYEQYF
TRBD1	14	TRBV7-9	TRBJ1-3	-	CASGKGDSGNTIYF
-	14	TRBV10-3	TRBJ1-1	-	CAISESTANTEAFF
TRBD2	14	TRBV24-1	TRBJ2-1	-	CATSRTSVYNEQFF
TRBD2	15	TRBV6-1	TRBJ2-7	-	CASSEAASGRREQYF
-	13	TRBV10-1	TRBJ2-1	-	CASSERKGNEQFF
-	14	TRBV7-9	TRBJ2-7	-	CASSSRGGNYEQYF
TRBD2	15	TRBV5-1	TRBJ2-3	-	CASSLPSGSTDTQYF
-	18	TRBV1	TRBJ2-2	-	CTSSHKFASGGNTGELFF
TRBD1	15	TRBV19	TRBJ1-2	-	CASSIAGQGNYGYTF
-	18	TRBV7-8	TRBJ2-6	-	CASSLGTPVARGANVLTF
TRBD1	15	TRBV27	TRBJ1-2	-	CASSPLGQGFYGYTF
-	13	TRBV12-3/TRBV12-4	TRBJ2-2	-	CATRRGNTGELFF
-	16	TRBV5-1	TRBJ1-2	-	CASSLWGPMSDYGYTF
-	11	TRBV2	TRBJ2-1	few	CATSGGNEQFF